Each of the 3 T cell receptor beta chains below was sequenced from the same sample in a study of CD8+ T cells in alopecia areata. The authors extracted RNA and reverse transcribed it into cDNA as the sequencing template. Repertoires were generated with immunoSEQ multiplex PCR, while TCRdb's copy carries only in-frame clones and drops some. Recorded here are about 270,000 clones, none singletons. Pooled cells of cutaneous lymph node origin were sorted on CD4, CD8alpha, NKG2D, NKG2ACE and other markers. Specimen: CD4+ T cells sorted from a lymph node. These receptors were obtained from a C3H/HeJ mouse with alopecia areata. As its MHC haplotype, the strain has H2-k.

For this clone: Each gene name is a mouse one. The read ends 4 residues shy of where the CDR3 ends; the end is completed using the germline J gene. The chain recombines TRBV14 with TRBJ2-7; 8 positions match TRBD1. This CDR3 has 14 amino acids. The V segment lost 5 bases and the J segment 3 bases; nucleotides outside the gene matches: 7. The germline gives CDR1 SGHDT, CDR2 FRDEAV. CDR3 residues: CASRRTGGHYEQYF. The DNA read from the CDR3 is TGTGCCAGCAGGAGAACAGGGGGTCACTAT. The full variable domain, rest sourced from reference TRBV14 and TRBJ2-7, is EAGVTQSPRYAVLQEGQAVSFWCDPISGHDTLYWYQQPRDQGPQLLVYFRDEAVIDNSQLPSDRFSAVRPKGTNSTLKIQSAKQGDTATYLCASRRTGGHYEQYFGPGTRLTVL.

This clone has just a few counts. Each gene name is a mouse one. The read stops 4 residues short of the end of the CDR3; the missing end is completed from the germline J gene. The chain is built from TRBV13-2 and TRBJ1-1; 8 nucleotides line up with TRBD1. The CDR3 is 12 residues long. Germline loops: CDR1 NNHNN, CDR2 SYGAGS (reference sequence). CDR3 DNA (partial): TGTGCCAGCGGCCCAGGGGGCAGA. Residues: CASGPGGR. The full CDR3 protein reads CASGPGGREVFF.

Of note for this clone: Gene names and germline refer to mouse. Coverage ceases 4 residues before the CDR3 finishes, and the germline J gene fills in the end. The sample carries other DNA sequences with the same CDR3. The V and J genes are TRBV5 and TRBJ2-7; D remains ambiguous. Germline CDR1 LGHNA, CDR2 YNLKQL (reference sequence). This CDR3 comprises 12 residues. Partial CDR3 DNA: TGTGCCAGCAGCCCAGACTTTTAT. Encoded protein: CASSPDFY. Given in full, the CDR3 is CASSPDFYEQYF.